These 19 T cell receptor beta chains were sequenced from one sample in a study of lymphopenia after photon versus proton radiotherapy. Method: immunoSEQ multiplex PCR; TCRdb's copy keeps in-frame clones and lacks some. The repertoire holds tens of thousands of clones, with roughly nine tenths as singletons. The source material was peripheral blood, sampled from a patient treated with photon-based radiotherapy. These receptors were taken from a man aged 60-69 years with cholangiocarcinoma.

This chain connects TRBV11-3 to TRBJ2-3; 8 nucleotides line up with TRBD2. This CDR3 is built from 16 residues. Germline CDR1 SGHNT, CDR2 YENEEA. V trimming: 6 bases; J trimming: 0 bases; junction bases outside the gene matches: 8. CDR3 protein: CASSIRTSRSTDTQYF. The CDR3 DNA reads TGTGCCAGCAGTATCCGGACTAGCCGGAGCACAGATACGCAGTATTTT.

The V call is TRBV5-4, the J call TRBJ1-1; D ambiguous. The CDR3 consists of 13 residues. Per germline, CDR1 SGHNT and CDR2 YYREEE (reference sequence). Trimming took 2 bases from V and 1 from J, leaving 6 bases between them. This CDR3 is CASSFWTNTEAFF. The CDR3 nucleotides read TGTGCCAGCAGCTTTTGGACGAACACTGAAGCTTTCTTT. Variable domain in full (rest from reference TRBV5-4 and TRBJ1-1): ETGVTQSPTHLIKTRGQQVTLRCSSQSGHNTVSWYQQALGQGPQFIFQYYREEENGRGNFPPRFSGLQFPNYSSELNVNALELDDSALYLCASSFWTNTEAFFGQGTRLTVV.

The rearrangement uses TRBV28 and TRBJ1-2; 8 nucleotides agree with TRBD1. The ends lost 4 bases at V and 6 bases at J; junction bases unmatched: 1. This CDR3 comprises 12 residues. Per the germline V gene, CDR1 is MDHEN and CDR2 is SYDVKM. The DNA of the CDR3 is TGTGCCAGCAGTTCGACAGGGGATGGCTACACCTTC. Protein sequence: CASSSTGDGYTF.

V is TRBV4-2 and J is TRBJ1-2; maybe TRBD1 (6 bases). CDR3 length equals 15 residues. V dropped 1 base and J dropped 4 bases, with 13 bases sitting between them. Germline CDR1 reads LGHNA; CDR2 reads YNFKEQ. The DNA of the CDR3 is TGTGCCAGCAGCCAAGGAGCCCGACAGGCCTATGGCTACACCTTC. Translated: CASSQGARQAYGYTF.

The genes are TRBV19 and TRBJ2-6; 9 nucleotides align to TRBD1. CDR3 length: 16 residues. Germline V CDR1 and CDR2: LNHDA, SQIVND (reference sequence). After removal of 5 bases from V and 0 bases from J, the junction contained 2 bases not matched to a gene. CDR3: CASSGQGTSGANVLTF. In nucleotides, the CDR3 is TGTGCCAGTAGTGGACAGGGGACCTCTGGGGCCAACGTCCTGACTTTC. Together with reference TRBV19 and TRBJ2-6, the CDR3 gives the full variable domain: DGGITQSPKYLFRKEGQNVTLSCEQNLNHDAMYWYRQDPGQGLRLIYYSQIVNDFQKGDIAEGYSVSREKKESFPLTVTSAQKNPTAFYLCASSGQGTSGANVLTFGAGSRLTVL.

The V gene is TRBV7-2, the J gene TRBJ2-3; D not resolved. Germline-derived CDR1 and CDR2 are SGHTA and FQGNSA. CDR3 length equals 15 residues. V lost 1 base, J lost 0 bases, and 8 bases lay in between. The CDR3 DNA reads TGTGCCAGCAGCTTAGAACAGACTAGCACAGATACGCAGTATTTT. It is translated as CASSLEQTSTDTQYF.

The chain combines TRBV6-5 with TRBJ2-7; TRBD1 matches at 8 bases. With V trimmed by 1 base and J by 4 bases, 6 bases remained unmatched. This CDR3 is 15 amino acids long. Germline assignment: CDR1 MNHEY and CDR2 SVGAGI. The CDR3 loop reads CASSYFGQGPYEQYF. The CDR3 coding sequence is TGTGCCAGCAGTTACTTTGGACAGGGACCTTACGAGCAGTACTTC.

J is TRBJ2-3 and V is TRBV9; 8 bases match TRBD1. This CDR3 region has 14 residues. V trimming: 4 bases; J trimming: 3 bases; junction bases outside the gene matches: 4. Looked up from germline, CDR1 is SGDLS and CDR2 is YYNGEE. CDR3 region: CASSTGQATDTQYF. CDR3 bases: TGTGCCAGCAGCACGGGACAGGCGACAGATACGCAGTATTTT.

This clone was counted only a few times. This chain connects TRBV27 to TRBJ1-1, with 10 positions matching TRBD1. The CDR3 runs 16 residues. With V trimmed by 3 bases and J by 0 bases, 4 bases remained unmatched. Germline-derived CDR1 and CDR2 are MNHEY and SMNVEV (reference sequence). This chain's CDR3 is CASSLETGGMNTEAFF. In nucleotides, the CDR3 is TGTGCCAGCAGTTTGGAGACAGGGGGCATGAACACTGAAGCTTTCTTT.

This rearrangement joins TRBV19 to TRBJ2-7, with 9 bases lining up with TRBD1. This CDR3 spans 15 amino acids. Germline V gene sequence: CDR1 LNHDA, CDR2 SQIVND (reference sequence). The V gene end was trimmed by 1 base and the J gene end by 3 bases; junction bases not matched to a gene: 4. The CDR3 reads CASSIGDRDYYEQYF. The DNA for the CDR3 is TGTGCCAGTAGTATAGGGGACAGGGACTACTACGAGCAGTACTTC.

The chain has TRBV7-2 and TRBJ2-7, with D perhaps matching TRBD1 (6 bases). CDR3 length: 16 residues. Trimming removed 5 bases at V and 0 bases at J, with 17 bases between. From germline, CDR1 is SGHTA and CDR2 FQGNSA. The CDR3 protein is CASSPHAGTHSYEQYF. For the CDR3, the DNA is TGTGCCAGCAGCCCTCACGCCGGGACACACTCCTACGAGCAGTACTTC. Full variable domain (rest looked up from reference TRBV7-2 and TRBJ2-7): GAGVSQSPSNKVTEKGKDVELRCDPISGHTALYWYRQSLGQGLEFLIYFQGNSAPDKSGLPSDRFSAERTGGSVSTLTIQRTQQEDSAVYLCASSPHAGTHSYEQYFGPGTRLTVT.

This clone has more than one count but fewer than ten. The gene calls are TRBV5-4 and TRBJ1-2; 7 bases are shared with TRBD1. V lost 2 bases, J lost 1 base, and 2 bases stayed unmatched. Germline-derived CDR1 and CDR2 are SGHNT and YYREEE (reference sequence). CDR3 length equals 14 residues. This CDR3 reads CASSFGTDNYGYTF. The CDR3 DNA is TGTGCCAGCAGCTTTGGGACAGATAACTATGGCTACACCTTC.

The CDR3 protein is CASSPNPGYEQYF. The CDR3 coding sequence is TGTGCCAGCTCACCAAACCCAGGGTACGAGCAGTACTTC. This chain joins TRBV18 and TRBJ2-7; TRBD1 is a possible D gene (5 bases). The CDR3 contains 13 residues. In germline, CDR1 is KGHSH, CDR2 LQKENI. The germline V and J ends were trimmed by 2 bases and 4 bases, with 9 bases remaining between them.

The rearrangement links TRBV5-1 to TRBJ1-2; D is unclear. Germline V CDR1 and CDR2: SGHRS, YFSETQ. There are 14 residues in the CDR3. V lost 0 bases, J lost 2 bases, and 8 bases lay in between. CDR3 loop: CASSLEGTNYGYTF. DNA for the CDR3: TGCGCCAGCAGCTTGGAGGGCACAAACTATGGCTACACCTTC.

The rearrangement joins TRBV6-6 to TRBJ1-4; 10 positions agree with TRBD1. V trimming: 4 bases; J trimming: 8 bases; junction bases outside the gene matches: 4. The germline gives CDR1 MNHNY, CDR2 SVGAGI (reference sequence). The CDR3 contains 14 residues. In DNA, the CDR3 is TGTGCCAGCAGTTTGGGGACAGGGGCAGAAAAACTGTTTTTT. Its protein is CASSLGTGAEKLFF.

This clone was observed once. This CDR3 reads CASSTSRGESEQFF. The DNA of the CDR3 is TGTGCCAGCAGTACGAGTAGGGGAGAGAGTGAGCAGTTCTTC. V gene TRBV6-1 combines with J gene TRBJ2-1; D may correspond to TRBD1 or TRBD2 (5 bases each). Germline CDR1 is MNHNS and CDR2 is SASEGT. The length of the CDR3 is 14 residues. V was cut by 5 bases and J by 9 bases, with 17 bases left in between.

The rearrangement links TRBV5-8 to TRBJ2-1; the D gene is possibly TRBD1 (8 bases). The CDR3 runs to 14 residues. Trimming took off 2 bases at V and 9 bases at J, with 15 bases between the two ends. Germline V gene data show CDR1 as SGHTS and CDR2 as YDEGEE. The CDR3 loop reads CASSLPDREGEQFF. DNA for the CDR3: TGTGCCAGCAGCTTACCGGACAGGGAGGGTGAGCAGTTCTTC.

This clone is a singleton in its sample. CDR3 in DNA: TGTGCCAGCAGCGCCGGACAGGGCTCTCTCCTAAACACCGGGGAGCTGTTTTTT. It specifies CASSAGQGSLLNTGELFF. This chain uses TRBV9 with TRBJ2-2; 8 bases match TRBD1. Germline V gene sequence: CDR1 SGDLS, CDR2 YYNGEE. The CDR3 sequence is 18 residues long. V lost 3 bases, J lost 2 bases, and 12 bases stayed unmatched.

The gene calls are TRBV6-5 and TRBJ1-1; D uncertain. Trimming stripped 5 bases from V and 3 bases from J, with 4 bases between. The CDR3 length is 11 residues. Germline CDR1 MNHEY, CDR2 SVGAGI. The CDR3 coding sequence is TGTGCCAGCAGTGCATACACTGAAGCTTTCTTT. This encodes CASSAYTEAFF.